Detailed here is one TCR beta chain. These data come from a study of T cells after somatic rescue of genetic block. The CDR3 contains 13 residues. V gave up 4 bases and J gave up 5 bases, with 10 bases separating them. The germline V gene has CDR1 SGHRS and CDR2 YFSETQ. Data came from immunoSEQ multiplex PCR; TCRdb stores just in-frame clones and leaves some out. Here the sample spans 9,000 to 15,000 clones, about 71% being singletons. Input material: peripheral blood mononuclear cells (PBMCs). The origin of this receptor is a boy between 10 and 17 years old. The chain uses TRBV5-1 and TRBJ2-1; unclear D gene. CDR3 amino acids: CASSTLPNNEQFF. CDR3 sequence (DNA): TGCGCCAGCAGCACCCTTCCTAACAATGAGCAGTTCTTC.